This entry lists 30 T cell receptor beta chains sequenced from one sample in a study of blood T cell repertoires in COVID-19. The data were produced by immunoSEQ multiplex PCR, yet TCRdb's version contains in-frame clones alone and is incomplete. The data contain approximately 450,000 clones, roughly 85% of them singletons. The sequenced sample consisted of PBMCs or T cells enriched from blood (not recorded which). All receptors come from a woman aged 18-35 years with acute COVID-19.

J is TRBJ1-1 and V is TRBV4-1, with TRBD1 matching over 7 bases. Germline CDR1 MGHRA, CDR2 YSYEKL. V shed 0 bases, J shed 2 bases, and the junction held 6 bases outside the gene matches. The CDR3 runs to 16 residues. DNA for the CDR3: TGCGCCAGCAGCCAAGATCCCGGACAGGAAAACACTGAAGCTTTCTTT. As protein: CASSQDPGQENTEAFF.

This chain links TRBV5-1 with TRBJ1-4, with a tentative D call TRBD1 (5 bases). V was pared by 5 bases and J by 2 bases, with 16 bases between. CDR3 length equals 16 residues. In germline, CDR1 is SGHRS, CDR2 YFSETQ. CDR3 residues: CASRTGGIVTNEKLFF. The DNA for the CDR3 is TGCGCCAGCAGAACGGGGGGGATCGTGACTAATGAAAAACTGTTTTTT.

The rearrangement links TRBV12-3 or TRBV12-4 to TRBJ2-1; TRBD1 matches 7 bases. This CDR3 spans 12 amino acids. V trimming: 3 bases; J trimming: 10 bases; junction bases outside the gene matches: 3. The CDR3 bases are TGTGCCAGCAGTTTTGGGACAGCAGAGCAGTTCTTC. Its protein product is CASSFGTAEQFF.

A word on this clone: Other nucleotide sequences from this sample produce the same CDR3. This sequence joins TRBV19 and TRBJ1-2; TRBD1 matches 7 bases. The V gene's germline CDR1 is LNHDA and CDR2 SQIVND (reference sequence). The CDR3 runs to 12 residues. Trimming took 7 bases from V and 3 from J; bases not matched to a gene: 2. CDR3 protein: CASTDRDYGYTF. CDR3 in DNA: TGTGCCAGTACCGACAGGGACTATGGCTACACCTTC. The complete variable domain, with remaining parts taken from reference TRBV19 and TRBJ1-2, reads DGGITQSPKYLFRKEGQNVTLSCEQNLNHDAMYWYRQDPGQGLRLIYYSQIVNDFQKGDIAEGYSVSREKKESFPLTVTSAQKNPTAFYLCASTDRDYGYTFGSGTRLTVV.

The chain is built from TRBV5-4 and TRBJ2-3; the D gene is possibly TRBD2 (6 bases). V was shortened by 1 base and J by 1 base, with 13 bases between the two germline ends. CDR3 size: 16 residues. The germline gives CDR1 SGHNT, CDR2 YYREEE (reference sequence). DNA of the CDR3: TGTGCCAGCAGCTTGAAACGGGACTCACGCACAGATACGCAGTATTTT. Translated, it gives CASSLKRDSRTDTQYF.

V gene TRBV27 combines with J gene TRBJ2-1, with TRBD2 matching 7 bases. This CDR3 is built from 13 residues. Per the germline V gene, CDR1 is MNHEY and CDR2 is SMNVEV (reference sequence). V dropped 7 bases and J dropped 9; count of bases not matched to a gene: 9. DNA of the CDR3: TGTGCCAGCACCTCCGGGACTACCGGTGAGCAGTTCTTC. Translation gives CASTSGTTGEQFF.

The chain is built from TRBV7-9 and TRBJ1-6; 8 bases fit TRBD1. J gave up 6 bases and V 7 bases, and 5 bases lay outside the gene matches. The CDR3 spans 14 residues. Germline lookup yields CDR1 SEHNR and CDR2 FQNEAQ (reference sequence). CDR3 DNA: TGTGCCAGCACCCAGGGACAGGCTAATTCACCCCTCCACTTT. Encoded protein: CASTQGQANSPLHF.

The V call is TRBV5-5, the J call TRBJ2-1; TRBD2 matches 15 bases. The germline CDR1 and CDR2 sequences are SGHKS and YYEKEE (reference sequence). The CDR3 consists of 18 residues. The trim removed 1 base at V and 0 bases at J, leaving 2 bases unmatched. This CDR3 is CASSLRTSGRASYNEQFF. The CDR3 nucleotides are TGTGCCAGCAGCTTGAGGACTAGCGGGAGGGCCTCCTACAATGAGCAGTTCTTC. The complete variable domain, with remaining parts taken from reference TRBV5-5 and TRBJ2-1, reads DAGVTQSPTHLIKTRGQQVTLRCSPISGHKSVSWYQQVLGQGPQFIFQYYEKEERGRGNFPDRFSARQFPNYSSELNVNALLLGDSALYLCASSLRTSGRASYNEQFFGPGTRLTVL.

This chain uses TRBV9 with TRBJ1-2, with unresolved D. Trimming cost V 3 bases and J 4 bases, with 19 bases left between them. CDR3 length equals 16 residues. The germline gives CDR1 SGDLS, CDR2 YYNGEE. The CDR3 nucleotides read TGTGCCAGCAGCGCCCACCCATCAACACAGATCTATGGCTACACCTTC. Translated, it gives CASSAHPSTQIYGYTF.

The chain joins TRBV4-1 to TRBJ1-4, with D unclear. Trimming took 3 bases from V and 5 from J, leaving 10 bases between them. Germline V lookup: CDR1 MGHRA, CDR2 YSYEKL. The CDR3 runs to 14 residues. In DNA form, the CDR3 reads TGCGCCAGCAGCCAGGTTACAGCAAATGAAAAACTGTTTTTT. Translation gives CASSQVTANEKLFF.

V usage is TRBV5-1 and J usage is TRBJ2-7, with TRBD2 as a possible D gene (7 bases). V was cut by 4 bases and J by 7 bases, with 24 bases left in between. The length of the CDR3 is 16 residues. The germline V gene has CDR1 SGHRS and CDR2 YFSETQ. The CDR3 region has the DNA TGCGCCAGCAGCCGCAGGGGAGGGCTTATCCTAGAAGAGCAGTACTTC. It codes for CASSRRGGLILEEQYF.

The chain has TRBV5-1 and TRBJ2-3; D may be TRBD2 (5 bases). The CDR3 runs to 16 residues. The V gene lost 6 bases and the J gene lost 0 bases, with 17 bases spanning the gap. Germline lookup yields CDR1 SGHRS and CDR2 YFSETQ. The DNA of the CDR3 is TGCGCCAGCACCCTAGGAGGCCGGGTTAGCACAGATACGCAGTATTTT. Encoded protein: CASTLGGRVSTDTQYF.

This chain joins TRBV7-9 and TRBJ2-3; 9 nucleotides match TRBD1. J was trimmed by 0 bases and V by 0 bases; bases with no gene match: 4. The CDR3 is made up of 17 amino acids. The V gene's germline CDR1 is SEHNR and CDR2 FQNEAQ (reference sequence). CDR3 bases: TGTGCCAGCAGCTTAGCCACAGGGGGCCAAAGCACAGATACGCAGTATTTT. Translated: CASSLATGGQSTDTQYF. The variable domain in full, with the rest retrieved from reference TRBV7-9 and TRBJ2-3, is DTGVSQNPRHKITKRGQNVTFRCDPISEHNRLYWYRQTLGQGPEFLTYFQNEAQLEKSRLLSDRFSAERPKGSFSTLEIQRTEQGDSAMYLCASSLATGGQSTDTQYFGPGTRLTVL.

This chain connects TRBV24-1 to TRBJ2-3; D may be TRBD2 (5 bases). This CDR3 region has 18 residues. Germline CDR1 KGHDR, CDR2 SFDVKD. The V end was cut by 2 bases, the J end by 4 bases, with 21 bases between. CDR3 residues: CATSDSTIRGPHADTQYF. The CDR3 coding sequence is TGTGCCACCAGTGATTCCACAATTAGAGGGCCGCACGCAGATACGCAGTATTTT.

The CDR3 here is CATSREGGSSYNEQFF. The CDR3 DNA is TGTGCCACCAGCAGAGAGGGGGGAAGCTCCTACAATGAGCAGTTCTTC. The J gene is TRBJ2-1, the V gene TRBV15; D possibly corresponds to TRBD2 (6 bases). CDR3 size: 16 residues. The ends were cut back, 0 bases at V and 0 bases at J, with 9 bases in the middle. CDR1 is LNHNV, CDR2 YYDKDF, per germline (reference sequence).

The V call is TRBV10-2, the J call TRBJ1-5, with 12 bases identical to TRBD1. V lost 7 bases to trimming and J lost 6 bases; unmatched junction nucleotides: 4. CDR1 and CDR2 from the germline V gene are WSHSY and SAAADI. This CDR3 comprises 14 residues. Here the CDR3 reads CASTGTGGSQPQHF. The CDR3 coding sequence is TGCGCCAGCACCGGGACAGGGGGCAGTCAGCCCCAGCATTTT.

The rearrangement joins TRBV2 to TRBJ2-2; 10 nucleotides match TRBD1. There are 16 residues in the CDR3. Losses at the gene ends were 6 bases for V and 7 bases for J; bases not matched to a gene: 11. Germline lookup yields CDR1 SNHLY and CDR2 FYNNEI. The DNA of the CDR3 is TGTGCCAGCAGAGATGGACAGGGGGTAGTGAGCGGGGAGCTGTTTTTT. The encoded protein is CASRDGQGVVSGELFF. The whole variable domain, remainder taken from reference TRBV2 and TRBJ2-2, is EPEVTQTPSHQVTQMGQEVILRCVPISNHLYFYWYRQILGQKVEFLVSFYNNEISEKSEIFDDQFSVERPDGSNFTLKIRSTKLEDSAMYFCASRDGQGVVSGELFFGEGSRLTVL.

Concerning this clone: Other DNA sequences in this specimen translate into the identical CDR3. The rearrangement uses TRBV10-1 and TRBJ1-4, with 7 bases identical to TRBD1. The J segment lost 3 bases and the V segment lost 3 bases, leaving 1 base of the junction unmatched. CDR3 length equals 14 residues. Germline CDR1 is WNHNN and CDR2 is SYGVQD (reference sequence). The CDR3 DNA reads as TGCGCCAGCAGTGAAGGGACAGCTAATGAAAAACTGTTTTTT. Residues: CASSEGTANEKLFF.

The chain recombines TRBV28 with TRBJ1-2, with D hard to call. The CDR3 is made up of 14 amino acids. V was clipped by 2 bases and J by 2 bases, with 9 bases between them. The germline V gene has CDR1 MDHEN and CDR2 SYDVKM. CDR3 in amino acids: CASSLTAGNYGYTF. DNA of the CDR3: TGTGCCAGCAGTTTAACAGCTGGGAACTATGGCTACACCTTC.

The gene calls are TRBV25-1 and TRBJ2-7; D ambiguous. This CDR3 is 12 amino acids long. Germline CDR1 reads MGHDK; CDR2 reads SYGVNS. Between the trimmed V and J ends, which lost 0 bases and 3 bases, there was a span of 3 bases. CDR3 protein: CASSEYIYEQYF. The CDR3 coding sequence is TGTGCCAGCAGTGAATACATCTACGAGCAGTACTTC.

The J gene is TRBJ2-7, the V gene TRBV7-7; perhaps TRBD1 as D (6 bases). Looked up from germline, CDR1 is SSHAT and CDR2 is FNYEAQ (reference sequence). The CDR3 is made up of 13 amino acids. In DNA form, the CDR3 reads TGTGCTAGCGCCCGGGACAAGACCTACGAGCAGTACTTC. It codes for CASARDKTYEQYF.

The CDR3 nucleotides are TGCGCCAGCACGCTAAGACAGGGAGGATACGAGCAGTACTTC. Its translation is CASTLRQGGYEQYF. The V and J genes are TRBV5-1 and TRBJ2-7, with a weak D call TRBD1 (7 bases). Trimming stripped 6 bases from V and 4 bases from J, with 17 bases between. CDR3 size: 14 residues. The germline gives CDR1 SGHRS, CDR2 YFSETQ.

The J gene is TRBJ2-7, the V gene TRBV5-6, with 8 positions matching TRBD2. The length of the CDR3 is 16 residues. Germline V CDR1 and CDR2: SGHDT, YYEEEE. Trimming at V came to 3 bases and at J to 5 bases, leaving 13 bases not matched to a gene. The CDR3 loop is CASSSDRSGRSDEQYF. DNA for the CDR3: TGTGCCAGCAGCTCTGATAGGAGCGGGAGATCAGACGAGCAGTACTTC.

The chain employs TRBV5-8 and TRBJ1-2; 7 bases map to TRBD1. The germline CDR1 and CDR2 sequences are SGHTS and YDEGEE. Unmatched junction bases numbered 8, after V lost 7 bases and J lost 2 bases. CDR3 length: 14 amino acids. CDR3 sequence reads: CASGGTAVNYGYTF. The CDR3 DNA is TGTGCCAGCGGGGGGACAGCCGTAAACTATGGCTACACCTTC. The full variable domain, its missing parts supplied by reference TRBV5-8 and TRBJ1-2, is EAGVTQSPTHLIKTRGQQATLRCSPISGHTSVYWYQQALGLGLQFLLWYDEGEERNRGNFPPRFSGRQFPNYSSELNVNALELEDSALYLCASGGTAVNYGYTFGSGTRLTVV.

The CDR3 spells CASSPAWVGTEAFF. Here the CDR3 DNA reads TGTGCCAGCAGCCCAGCGTGGGTAGGCACTGAAGCTTTCTTT. The genes are TRBV7-2 and TRBJ1-1; no clear D gene. Trimming took 5 bases from V and 4 from J, leaving 14 bases between them. The germline V gene has CDR1 SGHTA and CDR2 FQGNSA. There are 14 residues in the CDR3. Filled out from reference TRBV7-2 and TRBJ1-1, the complete variable domain reads GAGVSQSPSNKVTEKGKDVELRCDPISGHTALYWYRQSLGQGLEFLIYFQGNSAPDKSGLPSDRFSAERTGGSVSTLTIQRTQQEDSAVYLCASSPAWVGTEAFFGQGTRLTVV.

CDR3 protein: CASSPGDRVFSPLHF. In nucleotides, the CDR3 is TGTGCCAGCTCACCAGGAGACAGGGTCTTCTCACCCCTCCACTTT. The J gene is TRBJ1-6, the V gene TRBV18, with TRBD1 identical over 7 bases. The CDR3 loop spans 15 amino acids. Unmatched junction bases numbered 8, after V lost 2 bases and J lost 10 bases. Germline V gives CDR1 KGHSH, CDR2 LQKENI.

This chain links TRBV6-5 with TRBJ1-4; tentative D call: TRBD1 (6 bases). V lost 4 bases to trimming and J lost 3 bases, with 15 bases between them. Germline CDR1 and CDR2: MNHEY and SVGAGI. This CDR3 contains 16 residues. The CDR3 nucleotides read TGTGCCAGCAGTTCCGAAGGGGGAAAAGCTAATGAAAAACTGTTTTTT. Its translation: CASSSEGGKANEKLFF.

V gene TRBV19 combines with J gene TRBJ1-4; D is undetermined. Per germline, CDR1 LNHDA and CDR2 SQIVND (reference sequence). Trimming shortened V by 5 bases and J by 5 bases, and 12 bases separated the two germline ends. The CDR3 spans 14 residues. This CDR3 is CASSPRTANEKLFF. The CDR3 coding sequence is TGTGCCAGTAGTCCAAGGACTGCAAATGAAAAACTGTTTTTT.

The chain has TRBV30 and TRBJ2-1, with 13 bases aligning to TRBD2. This CDR3 is built from 14 residues. Germline CDR1 GTSNPN, CDR2 SVGIG (reference sequence). V trimming: 4 bases; J trimming: 6 bases; junction bases outside the gene matches: 3. The CDR3 spells CAWTTSGRANEQFF. CDR3 nucleotides: TGTGCCTGGACCACTAGCGGGAGGGCCAATGAGCAGTTCTTC.

The V call is TRBV27, the J call TRBJ2-5; 7 nucleotides match TRBD2. V gave up 2 bases and J gave up 1 base; unmatched junction bases: 1. CDR3 length equals 14 residues. The germline gives CDR1 MNHEY, CDR2 SMNVEV (reference sequence). DNA of the CDR3: TGTGCCAGCAGTTTAGCGGGAGTCCAAGAGACCCAGTACTTC. The encoded protein is CASSLAGVQETQYF.